This TCR beta chain was profiled in a study of T-cell reconstitution after alpha-beta-depleted transplantation in children. The TCRbeta library incorporated unique molecular identifiers. TCRdb ran MiXCR on the PCR reads and lists one entry per CDR3 protein. The table lists roughly 400,000 distinct CDR3 sequences, 20% of them singletons, with approximately 3.8% in the top ten. This clonotype was detected many times. This CDR3 is 13 amino acids long. CDR1 MNHEY and CDR2 SMNVEV come from the germline V gene (reference sequence). The V end was cut by 8 bases, the J end by 0 bases, with 11 bases between. This sequence was found in a human donor who donated a stem cell graft to a child with acute myeloid leukemia. The sequenced sample was PBMCs from the stem cell graft donor, obtained from the stem cell graft. This chain links TRBV27 with TRBJ2-7; D call uncertain. The CDR3 sequence: CASGYSYSYEQYF. Written as DNA, the CDR3 is TGTGCCAGCGGCTACTCCTACTCCTACGAGCAGTACTTC.